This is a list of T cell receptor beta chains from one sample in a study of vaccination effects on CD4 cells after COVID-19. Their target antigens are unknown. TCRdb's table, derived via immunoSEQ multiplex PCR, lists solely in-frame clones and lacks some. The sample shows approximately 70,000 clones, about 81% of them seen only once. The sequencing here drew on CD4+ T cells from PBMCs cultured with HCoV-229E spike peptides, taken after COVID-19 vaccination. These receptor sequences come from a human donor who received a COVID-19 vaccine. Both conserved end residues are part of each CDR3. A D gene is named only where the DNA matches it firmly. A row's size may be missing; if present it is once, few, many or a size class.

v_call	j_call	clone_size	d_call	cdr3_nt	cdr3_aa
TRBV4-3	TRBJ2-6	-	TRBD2	TGCGCCAGCAGCCTCACGGGGGGAAACAACGTCCTGACTTTC	CASSLTGGNNVLTF
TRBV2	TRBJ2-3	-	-	TGTGCCAGCAGTGCCCATGGGGGCGGGTTCACAGATACGCAGTATTTT	CASSAHGGGFTDTQYF
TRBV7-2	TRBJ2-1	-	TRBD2	TGTGCCAGCAGCACCCTAGCGGGGGGGCACAATGAGCAGTTCTTC	CASSTLAGGHNEQFF
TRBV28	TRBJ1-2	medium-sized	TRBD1	TGTGCCAGCAGTTTCGGGACAGGAGCCCTCTATGGCTACACCTTC	CASSFGTGALYGYTF
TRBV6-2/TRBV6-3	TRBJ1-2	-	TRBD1	TGTGCCAGCAGTAGAGGGACAGTCTATGGCTACACCTTC	CASSRGTVYGYTF
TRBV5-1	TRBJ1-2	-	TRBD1	TGCGCCAGCAGCTATGGCGGGGGGTCAGGGGGAAACTATGGCTACACCTTC	CASSYGGGSGGNYGYTF
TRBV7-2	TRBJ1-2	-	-	TGTGCCAGCAGCCGTCAAGGACAATACAACTATGGCTACACCTTC	CASSRQGQYNYGYTF
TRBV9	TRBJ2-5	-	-	TGTGCCAGCAGCGTAGGGGGGGTGGCGGAGACCCAGTACTTC	CASSVGGVAETQYF
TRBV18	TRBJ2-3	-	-	TGTGCCAGCTCACCACCGACTGCGGGGCTTACAGATACGCAGTATTTT	CASSPPTAGLTDTQYF
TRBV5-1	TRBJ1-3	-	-	TGCGCCAGCAGCTTGGCATCGTTAGGTCGAACGGGCGGCTTTGGAAACACCATATATTTT	CASSLASLGRTGGFGNTIYF
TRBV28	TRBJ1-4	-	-	TGTGCCAGCAGTTTGCCCGGACCCCAGGCTGCAACTAATGAAAAACTGTTTTTT	CASSLPGPQAATNEKLFF
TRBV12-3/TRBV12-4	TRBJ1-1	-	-	TGTGCCAGCAGTTTGGCAATGCGCGCTTTCTTT	CASSLAMRAFF
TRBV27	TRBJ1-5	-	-	TGTGCCAGCAGTTTACGGGAGGGTCAGCCCCAGCATTTT	CASSLREGQPQHF
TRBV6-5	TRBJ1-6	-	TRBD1	TGTGCCAGCAGTCGACAGGGGGACTCACCCCTCCACTTT	CASSRQGDSPLHF
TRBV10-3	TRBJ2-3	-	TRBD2	TGTGCCATCTCCCTAGCGGGAACTAGCACAGATACGCAGTATTTT	CAISLAGTSTDTQYF
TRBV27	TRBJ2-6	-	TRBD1	TGTGCCAGCAGTTCGACGCAGGGGGCTTACTCTGGGGCCAACGTCCTGACTTTC	CASSSTQGAYSGANVLTF
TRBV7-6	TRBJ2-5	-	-	TGTGCCAGCAGCTTTTATCAATCTCAAGAGACCCAGTACTTC	CASSFYQSQETQYF
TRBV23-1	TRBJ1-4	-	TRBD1	TGCGCCAGCAGTCGGACTACAGGGGATAACGAAAAACTGTTTTTT	CASSRTTGDNEKLFF
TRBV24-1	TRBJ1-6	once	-	TGTGCCACCAGTGATGACAGAACAAATTCACCCCTCCACTTT	CATSDDRTNSPLHF
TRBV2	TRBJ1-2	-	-	TGTGCCAGCAGAACCAGGGAAGGGATCTACGGCTACACCTTC	CASRTREGIYGYTF
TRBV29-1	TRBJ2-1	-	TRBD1	TGCAGCGTTCCCCCGGCAGGGGGCTACAATGAGCAGTTCTTC	CSVPPAGGYNEQFF
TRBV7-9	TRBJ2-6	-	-	TGTGCCAGCAGCTTAGGTCGCTCTGGGGCCAACGTCCTGACTTTC	CASSLGRSGANVLTF
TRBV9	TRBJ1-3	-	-	TGTGCCAGCAGCCCTCGGACAGACTCTGGAAACACCATATATTTT	CASSPRTDSGNTIYF
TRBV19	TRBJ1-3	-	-	TGTGCCAGTAGAGCGACGGCGATCTCTGGAAACACCATATATTTT	CASRATAISGNTIYF
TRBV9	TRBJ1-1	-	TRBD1	TGTGCCAGCAGCGACAGACAGGGGGCGAACACTGAAGCTTTCTTT	CASSDRQGANTEAFF
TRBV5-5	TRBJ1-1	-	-	TGTGCCAGCAGCCTACCCACTCACATCACTGAAGCTTTCTTT	CASSLPTHITEAFF
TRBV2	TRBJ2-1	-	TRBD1	TGTGCCAGCACCTGGGACAGGGCGGGTAATGAGCAGTTCTTC	CASTWDRAGNEQFF
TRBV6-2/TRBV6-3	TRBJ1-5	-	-	TGTGCCAGCAGTTATATGTTTGGGGTGGTTCAGCCCCAGCATTTT	CASSYMFGVVQPQHF
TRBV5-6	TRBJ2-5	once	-	TGTGCCAGCAGCTTGGCTGGGGGAGAGACCCAGTACTTC	CASSLAGGETQYF
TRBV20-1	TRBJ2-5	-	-	TGCAGTGTAGGGGGGCGGGAGACCCAGTACTTC	CSVGGRETQYF
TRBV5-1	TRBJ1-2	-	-	TGCGCCAGCAGCGGGACAACAGGGATATGGGATGGCTACACCTTC	CASSGTTGIWDGYTF
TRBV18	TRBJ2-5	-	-	TGTGCCAGCTCACAATCTTTTTCGGACAGATACCAAGAGACCCAGTACTTC	CASSQSFSDRYQETQYF
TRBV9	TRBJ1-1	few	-	TGTGCCAGCAGCGTGAGACACCACACTGAAGCTTTCTTT	CASSVRHHTEAFF
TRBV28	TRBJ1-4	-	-	TGTGCCGCCGGGCTAAATGAAAAACTGTTTTTT	CAAGLNEKLFF
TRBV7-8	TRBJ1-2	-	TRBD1	TGTGCCAGCAGCTCCGGGACAGAGATTAACTATGGCTACACCTTC	CASSSGTEINYGYTF
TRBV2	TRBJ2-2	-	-	TGTGCCAGCAGTGACTCGACAGGCGGGTACGCCGGGGAGCTGTTTTTT	CASSDSTGGYAGELFF
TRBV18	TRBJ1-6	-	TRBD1	TGTGCCAGCTCACCACTAGGAACCGGGACAGGGGACTCACCCCTCCACTTT	CASSPLGTGTGDSPLHF
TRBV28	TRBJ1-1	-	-	TGTGCCAGCAGTTTATATCCCCCTCAGAACACTGAAGCTTTCTTT	CASSLYPPQNTEAFF
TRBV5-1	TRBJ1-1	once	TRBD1	TGCGCCAGCAGCCCTGAAGGACAGGGGGGAGCTTTCTTT	CASSPEGQGGAFF
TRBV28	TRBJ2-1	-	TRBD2	TGTGCCAGCAGTCCTCCCGGGACTATCTCCAATGAGCAGTTCTTC	CASSPPGTISNEQFF
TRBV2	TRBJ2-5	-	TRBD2	TGTGCCAGCAGGACCGGGACTAGCGGGGGGGTACAAGAGACCCAGTACTTC	CASRTGTSGGVQETQYF
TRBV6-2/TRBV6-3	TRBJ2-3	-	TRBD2	TGTGCCAGCAGTAGGACTAGCGGGGTGAGCACAGATACGCAGTATTTT	CASSRTSGVSTDTQYF
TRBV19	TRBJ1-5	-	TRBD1	TGTGCCAGTAGTATGACAGGGGGCCCTCAGCCCCAGCATTTT	CASSMTGGPQPQHF
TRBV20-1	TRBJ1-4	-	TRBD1	TGCAGTGCTCCACAGGGGGAGAAACTGTTTTTT	CSAPQGEKLFF
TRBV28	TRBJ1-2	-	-	TGTGCCAGCAGTCGAAACGACAGAAGGAGGCTTGGCTACACCTTC	CASSRNDRRRLGYTF
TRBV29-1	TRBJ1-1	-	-	TGCAGCGTTGAAGGGCAGACCAACACTGAAGCTTTCTTT	CSVEGQTNTEAFF
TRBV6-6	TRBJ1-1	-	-	TGTGCCAGCAGTTACAGCAGGGATACTGAAGCTTTCTTT	CASSYSRDTEAFF
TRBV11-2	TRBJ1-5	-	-	TGTGCCAGCAGCTTACATTTGAGCAATCAGCCCCAGCATTTT	CASSLHLSNQPQHF
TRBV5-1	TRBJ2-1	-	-	TGCGCCAGCAGCTTGACAGACTCCCAGCAAGCCTACAATGAGCAGTTCTTC	CASSLTDSQQAYNEQFF
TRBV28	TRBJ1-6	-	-	TGTGCCACCATATCAGCCAATTCACCCCTCCACTTT	CATISANSPLHF
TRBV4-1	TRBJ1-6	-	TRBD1	TGCGCCAGCAGCCAAGTTGGGGGACAGGGAGGTTCACCCCTCCACTTT	CASSQVGGQGGSPLHF
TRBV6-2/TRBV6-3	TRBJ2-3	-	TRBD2	TGTGCCAGCAGTTACATCGGGACTAGCGGGGGCCGGGGGGATACGCAGTATTTT	CASSYIGTSGGRGDTQYF
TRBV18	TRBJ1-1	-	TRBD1	TGTGCCAGCTCACCGAGGACAGGGGAACTTTCTGAAGCTTTCTTT	CASSPRTGELSEAFF
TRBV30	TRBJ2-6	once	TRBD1	TGTGCCTGGAGTGTTGGACAGGGGAACTCTGGGGCCAACGTCCTGACTTTC	CAWSVGQGNSGANVLTF
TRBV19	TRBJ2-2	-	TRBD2	TGTGCCAGTAGTATTGGGATACTAGCGGGGGCGCTCACCGGGGAGCTGTTTTTT	CASSIGILAGALTGELFF